This T cell receptor beta chain was documented in a study of cytomegalovirus exposure and HLA in healthy donors. Notes on the study in general: Reports described diagnosis of cytomegalovirus status by the classifier as highly specific and sensitive. A highly shared variant cluster was judged a likely technical artifact. Researchers reportedly found TCR beta sequences accurately predicted most subjects' HLA-A and HLA-B alleles.

This clone showed up just a few times. The target antigen is unknown. V trimming: 2 bases; J trimming: 4 bases; junction bases outside the gene matches: 6. In germline, CDR1 is LNHDA, CDR2 SQIVND (reference sequence). The CDR3 loop spans 16 amino acids. PCR amplification relied on 60 Vbeta primers (plus 13 Jbeta primers). Method: immunoSEQ multiplex PCR; TCRdb's copy keeps in-frame clones and lacks some. The data contain 100,000 to 150,000 clones, around 82% of them seen just once; the ten biggest clones take up around 4%. Each donor was nominally healthy when sampled (though unrecorded immune exposures were likely).

This TCR was recovered from a man aged 35 to 55 in good health and CMV-seronegative. The chain carries TRBV19 and TRBJ1-5, with 9 bases aligning to TRBD1. The material sequenced was PBMCs. CDR3 sequence reads: CASSITKQGANQPQHF. In nucleotides, the CDR3 is TGTGCCAGTAGTATAACAAAACAGGGGGCTAATCAGCCCCAGCATTTT.